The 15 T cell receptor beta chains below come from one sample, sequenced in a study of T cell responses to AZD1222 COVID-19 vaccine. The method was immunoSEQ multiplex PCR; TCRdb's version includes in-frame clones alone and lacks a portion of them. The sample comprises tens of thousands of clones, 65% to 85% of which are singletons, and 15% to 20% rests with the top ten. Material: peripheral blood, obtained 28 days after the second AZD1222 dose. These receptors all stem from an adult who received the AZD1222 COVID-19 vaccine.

CDR3 nucleotide sequence: TGTGCCACCAGTGATTGGGGGCGGGAAGCTTTCTTT. Encoded protein: CATSDWGREAFF. V usage is TRBV24-1 and J usage is TRBJ1-1, with a tentative D call TRBD1 (6 bases). CDR1 and CDR2 (germline): KGHDR, SFDVKD. CDR3 length: 12 amino acids. Trimming removed 2 bases at V and 8 bases at J, with 8 bases between.

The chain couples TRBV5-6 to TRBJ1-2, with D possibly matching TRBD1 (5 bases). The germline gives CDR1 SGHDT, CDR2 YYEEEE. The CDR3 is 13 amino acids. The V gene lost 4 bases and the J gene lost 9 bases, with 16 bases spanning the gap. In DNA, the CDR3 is TGTGCCAGCAGCCGATTGATGGAGGGGAGCTACACCTTC. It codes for CASSRLMEGSYTF.

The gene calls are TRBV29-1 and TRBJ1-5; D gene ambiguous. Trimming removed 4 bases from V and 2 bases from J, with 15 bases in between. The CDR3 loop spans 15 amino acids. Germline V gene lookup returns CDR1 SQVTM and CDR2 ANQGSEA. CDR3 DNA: TGCAGCGTTGGTGACGGGGTTTTGGGCAATCAGCCCCAGCATTTT. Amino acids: CSVGDGVLGNQPQHF.

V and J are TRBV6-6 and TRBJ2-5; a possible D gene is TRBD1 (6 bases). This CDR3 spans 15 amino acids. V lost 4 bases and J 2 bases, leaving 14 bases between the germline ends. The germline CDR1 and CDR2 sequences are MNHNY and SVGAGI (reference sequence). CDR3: CASSSSGTRQETQYF. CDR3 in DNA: TGTGCCAGCAGTTCCTCCGGGACAAGACAAGAGACCCAGTACTTC.

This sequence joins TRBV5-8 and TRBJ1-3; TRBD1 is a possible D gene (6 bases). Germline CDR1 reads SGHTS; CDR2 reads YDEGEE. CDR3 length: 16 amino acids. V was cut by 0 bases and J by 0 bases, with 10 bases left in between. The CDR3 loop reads CASSLAGRGSGNTIYF. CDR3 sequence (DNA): TGTGCCAGCAGCTTGGCTGGCAGGGGCTCTGGAAACACCATATATTTT.

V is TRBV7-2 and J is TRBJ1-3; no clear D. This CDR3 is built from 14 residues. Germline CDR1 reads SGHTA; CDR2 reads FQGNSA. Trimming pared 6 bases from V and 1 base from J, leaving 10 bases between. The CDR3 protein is CASRGTGSGNTIYF. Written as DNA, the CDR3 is TGTGCCAGCAGGGGAACGGGGTCTGGAAACACCATATATTTT.

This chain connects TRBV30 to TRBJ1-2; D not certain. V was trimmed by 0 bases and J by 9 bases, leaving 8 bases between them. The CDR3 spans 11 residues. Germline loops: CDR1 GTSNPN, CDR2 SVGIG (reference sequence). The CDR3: CAWSVSRSYTF. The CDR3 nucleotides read TGTGCCTGGAGTGTATCTCGAAGCTACACCTTC.

In nucleotides, the CDR3 is TGTGCCAGCAGCCCAAGGGGCTCTGGAAACACCATATATTTT. The encoded protein is CASSPRGSGNTIYF. The chain couples TRBV4-2 to TRBJ1-3; weak D call: TRBD1 (5 bases). V lost 4 bases, J lost 0 bases, and 7 bases lay in between. This CDR3 contains 14 residues. CDR1 and CDR2 from the germline V gene are LGHNA and YNFKEQ.

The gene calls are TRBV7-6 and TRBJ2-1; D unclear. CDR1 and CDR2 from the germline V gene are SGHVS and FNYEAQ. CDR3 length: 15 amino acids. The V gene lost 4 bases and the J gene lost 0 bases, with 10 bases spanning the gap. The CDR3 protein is CASSSTFSSYNEQFF. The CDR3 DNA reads TGTGCCAGCAGCTCGACTTTCAGCTCCTACAATGAGCAGTTCTTC.

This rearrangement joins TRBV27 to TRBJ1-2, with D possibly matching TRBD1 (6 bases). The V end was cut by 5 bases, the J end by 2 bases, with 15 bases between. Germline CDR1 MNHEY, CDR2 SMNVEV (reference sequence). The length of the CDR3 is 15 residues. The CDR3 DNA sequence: TGTGCCAGCAGTCGGGGTGGAGGGGGGAACTATGGCTACACCTTC. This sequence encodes CASSRGGGGNYGYTF.

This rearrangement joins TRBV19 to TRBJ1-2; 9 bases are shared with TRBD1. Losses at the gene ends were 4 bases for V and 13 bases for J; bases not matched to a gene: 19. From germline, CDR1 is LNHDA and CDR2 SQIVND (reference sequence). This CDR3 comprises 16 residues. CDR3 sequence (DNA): TGTGCCAGTAGTACCCTCCAGGCAGGGACAGGGAAATACGGCACCTTC. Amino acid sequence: CASSTLQAGTGKYGTF.

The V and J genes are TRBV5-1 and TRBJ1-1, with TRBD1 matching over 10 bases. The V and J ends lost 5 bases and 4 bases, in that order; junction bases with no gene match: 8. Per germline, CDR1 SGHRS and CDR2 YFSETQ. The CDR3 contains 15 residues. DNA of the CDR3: TGCGCCAGCAGGGAGGACAGGGGGGTAGGCACTGAAGCTTTCTTT. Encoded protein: CASREDRGVGTEAFF. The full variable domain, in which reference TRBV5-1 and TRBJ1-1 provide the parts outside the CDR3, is KAGVTQTPRYLIKTRGQQVTLSCSPISGHRSVSWYQQTPGQGLQFLFEYFSETQRNKGNFPGRFSGRQFSNSRSEMNVSTLELGDSALYLCASREDRGVGTEAFFGQGTRLTVV.

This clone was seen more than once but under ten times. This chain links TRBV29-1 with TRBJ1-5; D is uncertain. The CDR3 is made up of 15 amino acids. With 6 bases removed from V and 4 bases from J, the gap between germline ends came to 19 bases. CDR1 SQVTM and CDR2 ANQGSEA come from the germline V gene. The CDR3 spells CSVADGVLGNQPQHF. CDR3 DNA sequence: TGCAGCGTAGCGGACGGGGTTCTTGGGAATCAGCCCCAGCATTTT.

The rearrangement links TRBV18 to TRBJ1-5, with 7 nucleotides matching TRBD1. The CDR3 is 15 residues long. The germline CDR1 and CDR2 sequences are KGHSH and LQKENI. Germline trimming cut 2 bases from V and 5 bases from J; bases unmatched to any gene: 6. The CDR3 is CASSPFRGHDQPQHF. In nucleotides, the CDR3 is TGTGCCAGCTCACCATTTAGGGGGCACGATCAGCCCCAGCATTTT.

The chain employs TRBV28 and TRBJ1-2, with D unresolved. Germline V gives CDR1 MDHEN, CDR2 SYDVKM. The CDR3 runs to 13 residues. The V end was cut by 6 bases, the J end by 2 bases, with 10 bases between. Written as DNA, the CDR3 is TGTGCCAGCAGCACGGTGGGGAACTATGGCTACACCTTC. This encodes CASSTVGNYGYTF.